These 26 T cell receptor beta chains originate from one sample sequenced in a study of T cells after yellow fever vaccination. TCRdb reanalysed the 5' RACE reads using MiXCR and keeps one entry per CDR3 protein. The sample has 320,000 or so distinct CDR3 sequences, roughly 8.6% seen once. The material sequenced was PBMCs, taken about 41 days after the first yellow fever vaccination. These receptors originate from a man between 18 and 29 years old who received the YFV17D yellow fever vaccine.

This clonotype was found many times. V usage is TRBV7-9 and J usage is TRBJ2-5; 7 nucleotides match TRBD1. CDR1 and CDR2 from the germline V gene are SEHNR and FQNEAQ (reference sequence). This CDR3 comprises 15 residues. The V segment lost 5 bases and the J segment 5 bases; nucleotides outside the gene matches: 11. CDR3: CASSRSYRGGETQYF. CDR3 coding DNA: TGTGCCAGCAGCCGATCCTACAGGGGTGGGGAGACCCAGTACTTC.

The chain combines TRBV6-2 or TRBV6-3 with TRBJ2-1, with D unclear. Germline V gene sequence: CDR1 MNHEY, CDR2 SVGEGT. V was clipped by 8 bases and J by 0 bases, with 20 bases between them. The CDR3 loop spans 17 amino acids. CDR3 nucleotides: TGTGCCAGCCAGAGTGGGGTAGGGTCTAGCTCCTACAATGAGCAGTTCTTC. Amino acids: CASQSGVGSSSYNEQFF.

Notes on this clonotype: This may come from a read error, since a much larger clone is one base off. In nucleotides, the CDR3 is TGCAATGCTAGATTACCCTCTAGCGGGGGAGAGACCCAGTACTTC. Protein product: CNARLPSSGGETQYF. The genes are TRBV20-1 and TRBJ2-5; 10 positions agree with TRBD2. From germline, CDR1 is DFQATT and CDR2 SNEGSKA (reference sequence). The CDR3 has 15 residues.

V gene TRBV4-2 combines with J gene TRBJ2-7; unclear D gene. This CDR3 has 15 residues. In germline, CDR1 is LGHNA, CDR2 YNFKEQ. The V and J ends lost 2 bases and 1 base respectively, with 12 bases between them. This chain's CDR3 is CASSQRSSESYEQYF. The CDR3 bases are TGTGCCAGCAGCCAAAGATCAAGCGAATCCTACGAGCAGTACTTC.

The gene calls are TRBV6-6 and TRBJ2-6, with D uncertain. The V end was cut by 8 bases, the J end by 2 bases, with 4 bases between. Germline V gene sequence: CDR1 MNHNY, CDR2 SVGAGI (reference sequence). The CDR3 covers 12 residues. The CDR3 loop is CASCPGANVLTF. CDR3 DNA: TGTGCCAGCTGTCCTGGGGCCAACGTCCTGACTTTC.

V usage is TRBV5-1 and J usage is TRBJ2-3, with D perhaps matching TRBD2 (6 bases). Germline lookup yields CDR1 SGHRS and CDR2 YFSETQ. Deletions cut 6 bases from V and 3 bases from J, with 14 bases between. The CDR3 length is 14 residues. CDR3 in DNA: TGCGCCAGCAAGTTGGCTAGCGCTACAGATACGCAGTATTTT. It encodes CASKLASATDTQYF.

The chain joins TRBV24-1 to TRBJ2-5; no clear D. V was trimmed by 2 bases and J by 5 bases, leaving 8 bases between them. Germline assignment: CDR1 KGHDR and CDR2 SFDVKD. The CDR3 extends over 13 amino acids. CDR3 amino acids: CATSDSPRETQYF. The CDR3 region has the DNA TGTGCCACCAGTGATTCCCCTAGGGAGACCCAGTACTTC.

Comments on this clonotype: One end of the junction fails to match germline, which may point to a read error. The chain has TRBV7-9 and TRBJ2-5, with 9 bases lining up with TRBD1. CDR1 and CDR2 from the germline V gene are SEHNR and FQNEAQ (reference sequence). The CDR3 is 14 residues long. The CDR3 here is CASTRTGVSETQHF. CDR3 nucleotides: TGTGCCAGCACTCGGACAGGGGTTTCGGAGACCCAGCACTTC.

CDR3 in DNA: TGTGCCACCAGTGACCAAGATGGGACCGGTTCATCCAATGAGCAGTTCTTC. Translated, it gives CATSDQDGTGSSNEQFF. The chain joins TRBV24-1 to TRBJ2-1; D could derive from TRBD1 or TRBD2 (5 bases each). CDR1 is KGHDR and CDR2 is SFDVKD in the germline V gene. V dropped 4 bases and J dropped 6 bases, with 21 bases sitting between them. The CDR3 totals 17 residues.

The CDR3 DNA reads TGTGCCAGCAGCTTCAAAGGGACCCCGAGTACAGATACGCAGTATTTT. Its translation: CASSFKGTPSTDTQYF. The chain combines TRBV5-6 with TRBJ2-3; D could derive from TRBD1 or TRBD2 (5 bases each). The length of the CDR3 is 16 residues. CDR1 is SGHDT and CDR2 is YYEEEE in the germline V gene. Trimming stripped 2 bases from V and 3 bases from J, with 16 bases between.

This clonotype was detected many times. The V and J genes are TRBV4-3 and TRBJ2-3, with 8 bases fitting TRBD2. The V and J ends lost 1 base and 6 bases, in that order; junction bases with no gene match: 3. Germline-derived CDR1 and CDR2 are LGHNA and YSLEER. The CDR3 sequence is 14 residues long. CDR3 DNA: TGCGCCAGCAGCCAAGGCCTAGCGGGTGATACGCAGTATTTT. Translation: CASSQGLAGDTQYF.

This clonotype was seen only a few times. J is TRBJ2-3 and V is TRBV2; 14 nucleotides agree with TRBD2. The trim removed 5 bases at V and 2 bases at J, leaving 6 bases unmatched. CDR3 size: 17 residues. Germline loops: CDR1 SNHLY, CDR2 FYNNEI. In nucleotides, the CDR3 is TGTGCCAGCAGTTTAGGGACTAGCGGGGGACACACAGATACGCAGTATTTT. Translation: CASSLGTSGGHTDTQYF. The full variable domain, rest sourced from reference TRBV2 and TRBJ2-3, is EPEVTQTPSHQVTQMGQEVILRCVPISNHLYFYWYRQILGQKVEFLVSFYNNEISEKSEIFDDQFSVERPDGSNFTLKIRSTKLEDSAMYFCASSLGTSGGHTDTQYFGPGTRLTVL.

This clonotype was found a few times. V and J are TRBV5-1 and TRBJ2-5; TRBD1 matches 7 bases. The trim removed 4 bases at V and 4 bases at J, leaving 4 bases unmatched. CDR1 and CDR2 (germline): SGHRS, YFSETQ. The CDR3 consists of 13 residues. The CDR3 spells CASSPQGPETQYF. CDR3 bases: TGCGCCAGCAGCCCACAGGGGCCAGAGACCCAGTACTTC.

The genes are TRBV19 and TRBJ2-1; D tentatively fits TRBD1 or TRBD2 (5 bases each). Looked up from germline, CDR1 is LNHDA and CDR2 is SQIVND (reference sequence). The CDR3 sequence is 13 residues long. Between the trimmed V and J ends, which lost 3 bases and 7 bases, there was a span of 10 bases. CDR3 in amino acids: CASSISGANEQFF. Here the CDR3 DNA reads TGTGCCAGTAGTATTTCCGGGGCAAATGAGCAGTTCTTC.

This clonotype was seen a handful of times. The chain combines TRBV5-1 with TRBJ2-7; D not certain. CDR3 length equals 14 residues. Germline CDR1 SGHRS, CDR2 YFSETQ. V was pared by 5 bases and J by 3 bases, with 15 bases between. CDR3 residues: CASRLASLSYEQYF. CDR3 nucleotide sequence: TGCGCCAGCAGATTAGCCTCCTTGAGCTACGAGCAGTACTTC.

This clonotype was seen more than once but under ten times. The CDR3 loop reads CARPGQSSYNEQFF. Written as DNA, the CDR3 is TGTGCCCGCCCGGGGCAGAGCTCCTACAATGAGCAGTTCTTC. V is TRBV27 and J is TRBJ2-1; D is possibly TRBD1 or TRBD2 (5 bases each). There are 14 residues in the CDR3. CDR1 and CDR2 from the germline V gene are MNHEY and SMNVEV (reference sequence). The V and J ends lost 11 bases and 0 bases respectively, with 14 bases between them.

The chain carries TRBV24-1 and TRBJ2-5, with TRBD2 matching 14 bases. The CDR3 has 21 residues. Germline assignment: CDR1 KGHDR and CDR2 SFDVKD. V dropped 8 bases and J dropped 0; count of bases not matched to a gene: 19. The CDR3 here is CATNPRGDGTSGGPYQETQYF. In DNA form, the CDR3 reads TGTGCCACCAACCCCCGGGGAGACGGGACTAGCGGGGGACCGTACCAAGAGACCCAGTACTTC.

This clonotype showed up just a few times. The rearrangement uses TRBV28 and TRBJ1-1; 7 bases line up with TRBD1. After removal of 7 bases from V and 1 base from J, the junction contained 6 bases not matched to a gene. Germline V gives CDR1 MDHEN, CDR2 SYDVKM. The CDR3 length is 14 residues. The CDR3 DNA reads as TGTGCCAGCACCGCCGGGACAGCGAACACTGAAGCTTTCTTT. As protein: CASTAGTANTEAFF.

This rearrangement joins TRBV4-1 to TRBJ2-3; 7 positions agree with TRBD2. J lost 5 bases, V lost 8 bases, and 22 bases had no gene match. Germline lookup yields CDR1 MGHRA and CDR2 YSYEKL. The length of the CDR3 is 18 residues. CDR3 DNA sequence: TGCGCCAGCTCCCAGAGGGGAGGACTAGGTCCCGCACAAGATACGCAGTATTTT. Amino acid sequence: CASSQRGGLGPAQDTQYF.

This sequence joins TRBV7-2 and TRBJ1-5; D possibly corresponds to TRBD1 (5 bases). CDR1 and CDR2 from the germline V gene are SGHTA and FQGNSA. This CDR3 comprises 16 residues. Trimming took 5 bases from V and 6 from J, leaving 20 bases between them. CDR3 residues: CASSLLGPSPRQPQHF. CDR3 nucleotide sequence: TGTGCCAGCAGCCTCTTGGGGCCGTCCCCTCGTCAGCCCCAGCATTTT. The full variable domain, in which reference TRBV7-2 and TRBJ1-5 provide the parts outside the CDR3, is GAGVSQSPSNKVTEKGKDVELRCDPISGHTALYWYRQSLGQGLEFLIYFQGNSAPDKSGLPSDRFSAERTGGSVSTLTIQRTQQEDSAVYLCASSLLGPSPRQPQHFGDGTRLSIL.

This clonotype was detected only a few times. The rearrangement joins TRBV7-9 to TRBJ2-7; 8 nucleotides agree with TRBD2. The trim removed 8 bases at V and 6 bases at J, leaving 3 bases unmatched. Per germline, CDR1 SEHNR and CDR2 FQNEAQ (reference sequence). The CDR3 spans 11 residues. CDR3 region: CASETSVEQYF. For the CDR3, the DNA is TGTGCCAGCGAGACTAGCGTCGAGCAGTACTTC.

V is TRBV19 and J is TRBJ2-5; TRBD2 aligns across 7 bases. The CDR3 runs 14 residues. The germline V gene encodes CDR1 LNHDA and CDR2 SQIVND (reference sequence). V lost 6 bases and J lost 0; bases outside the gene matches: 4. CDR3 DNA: TGTGCCAGTAGGTCACGGGGGGACCAAGAGACCCAGTACTTC. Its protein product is CASRSRGDQETQYF.

The DNA for the CDR3 is TGTGCCAGCAGCTTATTAAGACTTCAAGAGACCCAGTACTTC. Translation: CASSLLRLQETQYF. The V gene is TRBV7-9, the J gene TRBJ2-5, with D unclear. With 2 bases removed from V and 2 bases from J, the gap between germline ends came to 9 bases. Germline V gene data show CDR1 as SEHNR and CDR2 as FQNEAQ (reference sequence). This CDR3 is 14 amino acids long. The whole variable domain, remainder taken from reference TRBV7-9 and TRBJ2-5, is DTGVSQNPRHKITKRGQNVTFRCDPISEHNRLYWYRQTLGQGPEFLTYFQNEAQLEKSRLLSDRFSAERPKGSFSTLEIQRTEQGDSAMYLCASSLLRLQETQYFGPGTRLLVL.

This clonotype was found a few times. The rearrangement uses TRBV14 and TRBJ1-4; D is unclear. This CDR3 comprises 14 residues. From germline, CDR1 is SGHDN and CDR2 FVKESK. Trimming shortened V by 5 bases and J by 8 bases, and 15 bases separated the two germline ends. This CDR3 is CASSNHGQSEKLFF. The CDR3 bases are TGTGCCAGCAGCAATCACGGGCAGTCAGAAAAACTGTTTTTT.

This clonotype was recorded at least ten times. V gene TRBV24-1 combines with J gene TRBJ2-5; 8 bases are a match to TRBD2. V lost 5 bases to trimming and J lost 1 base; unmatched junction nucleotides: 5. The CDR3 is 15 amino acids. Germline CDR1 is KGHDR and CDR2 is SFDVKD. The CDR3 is CATSARGGFQETQYF. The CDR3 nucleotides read TGTGCCACCAGTGCTCGCGGGGGGTTCCAAGAGACCCAGTACTTC.

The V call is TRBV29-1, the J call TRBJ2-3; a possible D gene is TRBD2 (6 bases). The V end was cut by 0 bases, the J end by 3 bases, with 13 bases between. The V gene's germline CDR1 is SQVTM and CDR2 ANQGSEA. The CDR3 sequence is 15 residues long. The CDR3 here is CSVEDHRGITDTQYF. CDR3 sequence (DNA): TGCAGCGTTGAAGATCACCGCGGGATTACAGATACGCAGTATTTT.